The 26 T cell receptor beta chains reported below all come from one sample, sequenced in a study of cytotoxic CD8 clonotypes in ibrutinib-treated CLL. This table comes from immunoSEQ multiplex PCR, and its TCRdb copy is limited to in-frame clones, with some not included. The repertoire holds about 160,000 clones, about 88% seen once, with approximately 3% in the top ten. The sequencing used PBMCs, collected at disease progression, from a patient treated with ibrutinib. These receptors were collected from a human donor with chronic lymphocytic leukemia.

The chain uses TRBV6-5 and TRBJ2-2, with TRBD2 matching over 9 bases. The CDR3 has 15 amino acids. The ends lost 2 bases at V and 4 bases at J; junction bases unmatched: 2. Germline V gene lookup returns CDR1 MNHEY and CDR2 SVGAGI. The CDR3 DNA follows: TGTGCCAGCAGTTACAATAGCGGGAGCACCGGGGAGCTGTTTTTT. It specifies CASSYNSGSTGELFF.

This rearrangement joins TRBV19 to TRBJ2-2, with 7 bases lining up with TRBD1. V trimming: 3 bases; J trimming: 2 bases; junction bases outside the gene matches: 3. Per germline, CDR1 LNHDA and CDR2 SQIVND (reference sequence). The CDR3 has 15 amino acids. CDR3 sequence: CASSIGTANTGELFF. The DNA of the CDR3 is TGTGCCAGTAGTATTGGGACAGCCAACACCGGGGAGCTGTTTTTT.

In this sample, this clone turned up once. This chain joins TRBV27 and TRBJ2-3; TRBD2 might be the D (5 bases). The CDR3 is 17 amino acids. CDR1 MNHEY and CDR2 SMNVEV come from the germline V gene (reference sequence). Trimming removed 9 bases from V and 2 bases from J, with 24 bases in between. CDR3 DNA: TGTGCCAGAAAACGTTCGACCCTAACGAGGGCCACAGATACGCAGTATTTT. Amino acid sequence: CARKRSTLTRATDTQYF.

The V gene is TRBV11-3, the J gene TRBJ2-7; 7 bases are shared with TRBD2. Trimming removed 1 base from V and 3 bases from J; junction bases left unmatched: 3. Looked up from germline, CDR1 is SGHNT and CDR2 is YENEEA. CDR3 length: 14 amino acids. CDR3 nucleotides: TGTGCCAGCAGCTTAGGGGGCGGGAGCTACGAGCAGTACTTC. Translation: CASSLGGGSYEQYF. Full variable domain (missing parts from reference TRBV11-3 and TRBJ2-7): EAGVVQSPRYKIIEKKQPVAFWCNPISGHNTLYWYLQNLGQGPELLIRYENEEAVDDSQLPKDRFSAERLKGVDSTLKIQPAELGDSAVYLCASSLGGGSYEQYFGPGTRLTVT.

This chain uses TRBV27 with TRBJ1-1; D is undetermined. The V gene's germline CDR1 is MNHEY and CDR2 SMNVEV (reference sequence). The V and J ends lost 6 bases and 2 bases respectively, with 22 bases between them. This CDR3 comprises 17 residues. The DNA for the CDR3 is TGTGCCAGCAGCGCTCAGGCGGATGTACGAATCAACACTGAAGCTTTCTTT. Protein product: CASSAQADVRINTEAFF.

The chain joins TRBV27 to TRBJ2-1, with 13 bases identical to TRBD2. V dropped 7 bases and J dropped 7; count of bases not matched to a gene: 16. Germline CDR1 MNHEY, CDR2 SMNVEV (reference sequence). The CDR3 totals 18 residues. CDR3 nucleotide sequence: TGTGCCAGCACTAAGAGGGCCACTAGCGGGAGGGCCGAGAATGAGCAGTTCTTC. Its translation is CASTKRATSGRAENEQFF.

This sequence joins TRBV27 and TRBJ2-2; 12 bases are a match to TRBD2. This CDR3 has 21 residues. V was clipped by 5 bases and J by 1 base; unmatched bases: 17. Germline CDR1 is MNHEY and CDR2 is SMNVEV (reference sequence). This chain's CDR3 is CASSPTASGRAPGQNTGELFF. CDR3 nucleotides: TGTGCCAGCAGTCCGACCGCTAGCGGGAGGGCCCCGGGACAGAACACCGGGGAGCTGTTTTTT.

The chain links TRBV11-3 to TRBJ1-1, with TRBD1 matching over 7 bases. The germline V gene has CDR1 SGHNT and CDR2 YENEEA. This CDR3 has 14 residues. After removal of 5 bases from V and 2 bases from J, the junction contained 5 bases not matched to a gene. CDR3 loop: CASSVNRGNTEAFF. The CDR3 coding sequence is TGTGCCAGCAGCGTTAACAGGGGCAACACTGAAGCTTTCTTT.

The chain combines TRBV5-5 with TRBJ1-1; D gene ambiguous. From germline, CDR1 is SGHKS and CDR2 YYEKEE (reference sequence). V was trimmed by 0 bases and J by 2 bases, leaving 11 bases between them. The CDR3 is 15 residues long. The CDR3 reads CASSLADLSNTEAFF. Here the CDR3 DNA reads TGTGCCAGCAGCTTGGCCGACCTTTCTAACACTGAAGCTTTCTTT.

The V gene is TRBV6-6, the J gene TRBJ1-1; D not resolved. V shed 2 bases and J shed 2 bases, with 12 bases lying between them. This CDR3 has 15 amino acids. CDR1 and CDR2 (germline): MNHNY, SVGAGI (reference sequence). CDR3 bases: TGTGCCAGCAGTTACCCCCGCCAGAGTAACACTGAAGCTTTCTTT. Protein sequence: CASSYPRQSNTEAFF.

CDR3 amino acids: CASSEARAGGNTIYF. CDR3 sequence (DNA): TGTGCCAGCAGTGAAGCGAGGGCGGGTGGAAACACCATATATTTT. The chain joins TRBV2 to TRBJ1-3; D is unclear. Trimming left V 0 bases short and J 3 bases short, with 9 bases between. From germline, CDR1 is SNHLY and CDR2 FYNNEI. The CDR3 sequence is 15 residues long. Full variable domain (outside the CDR3, taken from reference TRBV2 and TRBJ1-3): EPEVTQTPSHQVTQMGQEVILRCVPISNHLYFYWYRQILGQKVEFLVSFYNNEISEKSEIFDDQFSVERPDGSNFTLKIRSTKLEDSAMYFCASSEARAGGNTIYFGEGSWLTVV.

The chain links TRBV30 to TRBJ2-5; 7 nucleotides match TRBD1. Germline values: CDR1 GTSNPN, CDR2 SVGIG (reference sequence). CDR3 length: 15 amino acids. J was trimmed by 3 bases and V by 4 bases; bases with no gene match: 11. CDR3 amino acids: CAWNRGGRREETQYF. The CDR3 DNA is TGTGCCTGGAATAGAGGGGGCCGTCGGGAAGAGACCCAGTACTTC.

The chain combines TRBV7-2 with TRBJ1-2; 7 bases are shared with TRBD1. Unmatched junction bases numbered 7, after V lost 6 bases and J lost 0 bases. Germline CDR1 and CDR2: SGHTA and FQGNSA. This CDR3 has 15 residues. This chain's CDR3 is CASRAGGAANYGYTF. The CDR3 bases are TGTGCCAGCAGGGCAGGGGGGGCAGCTAACTATGGCTACACCTTC.

The chain combines TRBV30 with TRBJ1-5, with a possible D match to TRBD1 (5 bases). V was clipped by 0 bases and J by 6 bases, with 15 bases between them. Germline CDR1 is GTSNPN and CDR2 is SVGIG (reference sequence). CDR3 size: 15 residues. The CDR3 spells CAWSVMGGRVQPQHF. The CDR3 region has the DNA TGTGCCTGGAGTGTAATGGGGGGAAGGGTTCAGCCCCAGCATTTT.

V gene TRBV5-4 combines with J gene TRBJ2-2, with TRBD2 as a possible D gene (5 bases). Germline assignment: CDR1 SGHNT and CDR2 YYREEE (reference sequence). The CDR3 length is 15 residues. V was clipped by 0 bases and J by 5 bases, with 11 bases between them. CDR3 region: CASSLVGIKTGELFF. For the CDR3, the DNA is TGTGCCAGCAGCTTGGTCGGGATAAAGACCGGGGAGCTGTTTTTT.

The chain uses TRBV10-1 and TRBJ2-7; 11 nucleotides match TRBD1. V was pared by 6 bases and J by 6 bases, with 7 bases of the junction left unmatched. This CDR3 comprises 14 residues. Germline-derived CDR1 and CDR2 are WNHNN and SYGVQD (reference sequence). The CDR3 protein is CASSFGQGAVEQYF. CDR3 coding DNA: TGCGCCAGCAGCTTCGGACAGGGGGCGGTCGAGCAGTACTTC.

The J gene is TRBJ2-7, the V gene TRBV20-1; D gene unclear. The CDR3 covers 10 residues. Per germline, CDR1 DFQATT and CDR2 SNEGSKA (reference sequence). The V gene lost 3 bases and the J gene lost 5 bases, with 5 bases spanning the gap. This chain's CDR3 is CSASVHEQYF. As DNA, the CDR3 is TGCAGTGCTAGTGTCCACGAGCAGTACTTC.

This chain links TRBV12-5 with TRBJ1-5; D remains unclear. V was pared by 5 bases and J by 6 bases, with 11 bases between. The CDR3 is 13 amino acids. Per the germline V gene, CDR1 is LGHNT and CDR2 is FRNRAP. The CDR3 here is CASGLSGSQPQHF. Here the CDR3 DNA reads TGTGCTAGTGGTCTTAGTGGGAGTCAGCCCCAGCATTTT.

Here the CDR3 reads CASSLRLAGRGSAYEQYF. DNA for the CDR3: TGTGCCAGCAGCTTACGTCTAGCGGGTCGGGGGAGTGCCTACGAGCAGTACTTC. V usage is TRBV7-6 and J usage is TRBJ2-7, with 8 bases that match TRBD2. This CDR3 contains 18 residues. Germline V gene sequence: CDR1 SGHVS, CDR2 FNYEAQ. The V segment lost 2 bases and the J segment 2 bases; nucleotides outside the gene matches: 14.

The CDR3 coding sequence is TGTGCCAGCAGCCCATACGGGAGGGAGTACAATGAGCAGTTCTTC. Translated, it gives CASSPYGREYNEQFF. The chain employs TRBV6-5 and TRBJ2-1, with 8 bases aligning to TRBD2. Germline values: CDR1 MNHEY, CDR2 SVGAGI. The CDR3 runs 15 residues. J gave up 4 bases and V 6 bases, and 8 bases lay outside the gene matches.

The chain has TRBV19 and TRBJ1-4; D is undetermined. The CDR3 spans 12 residues. Germline V CDR1 and CDR2: LNHDA, SQIVND (reference sequence). V was trimmed by 2 bases and J by 10 bases, leaving 8 bases between them. The chain's CDR3 is CASSILAGKLFF. For the CDR3, the DNA is TGTGCCAGTAGTATATTGGCAGGAAAACTGTTTTTT. The whole variable domain, filled in from reference TRBV19 and TRBJ1-4, reads DGGITQSPKYLFRKEGQNVTLSCEQNLNHDAMYWYRQDPGQGLRLIYYSQIVNDFQKGDIAEGYSVSREKKESFPLTVTSAQKNPTAFYLCASSILAGKLFFGSGTQLSVL.

This chain links TRBV19 with TRBJ1-5; D perhaps matches TRBD1 (5 bases). The CDR3 totals 15 residues. Per the germline V gene, CDR1 is LNHDA and CDR2 is SQIVND (reference sequence). Trimming took off 3 bases at V and 7 bases at J, with 16 bases between the two ends. The CDR3 is CASSMESLRGQPQHF. The CDR3, as DNA: TGTGCCAGTAGTATGGAGTCTCTGAGGGGCCAGCCCCAGCATTTT.

The gene calls are TRBV11-1 and TRBJ2-7, with 8 bases that match TRBD2. V shed 7 bases and J 1 base; nucleotides not matched to a gene: 9. Germline CDR1 SGHAT, CDR2 FQDESV (reference sequence). CDR3 length equals 15 residues. CDR3 nucleotides: TGTGCCAGCACCTCCTTAGCGGGACTATCCTACGAGCAGTACTTC. This gives the protein CASTSLAGLSYEQYF.

The J gene is TRBJ2-1, the V gene TRBV4-3; possibly TRBD2 for D (5 bases). Trimming took off 5 bases at V and 9 bases at J, with 14 bases between the two ends. CDR3 length: 13 residues. Germline V gene sequence: CDR1 LGHNA, CDR2 YSLEER. CDR3 DNA sequence: TGCGCCAGCAGCAGCCGAGGGAATGGTGAGCAGTTCTTC. It is translated as CASSSRGNGEQFF.

The genes are TRBV5-6 and TRBJ2-2, with unresolved D. Germline CDR1 and CDR2: SGHDT and YYEEEE. The germline V and J ends were trimmed by 3 bases and 9 bases, with 6 bases remaining between them. The CDR3 runs 11 residues. CDR3 bases: TGTGCCAGCAGCTCGCTTAGGGAGCTGTTTTTT. It codes for CASSSLRELFF. Supplemented by reference TRBV5-6 and TRBJ2-2, the full variable domain reads DAGVTQSPTHLIKTRGQQVTLRCSPKSGHDTVSWYQQALGQGPQFIFQYYEEEERQRGNFPDRFSGHQFPNYSSELNVNALLLGDSALYLCASSSLRELFFGEGSRLTVL.

This clone has just one count. This rearrangement joins TRBV5-1 to TRBJ1-4; D unresolved. CDR1 and CDR2 from the germline V gene are SGHRS and YFSETQ. Trimming pared 2 bases from V and 0 bases from J, leaving 14 bases between. The CDR3 loop spans 17 amino acids. CDR3 nucleotide sequence: TGCGCCAGCAGCTTTTTGGGCGAGGATGCAACTAATGAAAAACTGTTTTTT. Protein: CASSFLGEDATNEKLFF.